This T cell receptor (beta chain) was obtained from a study of blood T cell repertoires in COVID-19. Study in general: Material from acute and convalescent COVID-19 was sourced from the United States, Italy and Spain. PBMCs, B-cell-depleted T cells, or T cells provided the cDNA or gDNA that made up the material.

Under the authors' procedure: Amplification of reference gene primers was used by the study to estimate nucleated cell counts. Only in-frame clones appear in the TCRdb table, and some are missing; sequencing was by immunoSEQ multiplex PCR. Clone size and V and J calls were adopted from that table, with D and trimming inferred from the DNA. Of roughly 180,000 clones in the sample, 82% were seen once. This CDR3 is built from 13 residues. V was clipped by 4 bases and J by 0 bases, with 9 bases between them. Per germline, CDR1 SQVTM and CDR2 ANQGSEA. The TCR originated in a woman of 80 years or more with active or convalescent COVID-19. This rearrangement joins TRBV29-1 to TRBJ2-5; the D is unclear. Sample: peripheral blood. CDR3 sequence: CSVVERDQETQYF. The CDR3 DNA is TGCAGCGTTGTGGAACGGGACCAAGAGACCCAGTACTTC.